The 3 T cell receptor beta chains reported below all come from one sample, sequenced in a study of blood T cell repertoires in COVID-19. Sequencing was performed with immunoSEQ multiplex PCR; in TCRdb, only in-frame clones are kept and a portion is missing. The data show approximately 11,000 clones, with 88% seen just once and around 4.9% held by the top ten. Input material: peripheral blood. Receptor source: a human donor in a cohort sampled during active COVID-19.

The chain is built from TRBV27 and TRBJ2-1, with 11 bases aligning to TRBD2. With V trimmed by 1 base and J by 0 bases, 11 bases remained unmatched. Germline-derived CDR1 and CDR2 are MNHEY and SMNVEV (reference sequence). The CDR3 sequence is 20 residues long. CDR3 protein: CASSLWAGTSGEGSYNEQFF. In DNA form, the CDR3 reads TGTGCCAGCAGTTTATGGGCCGGGACTAGCGGAGAGGGCTCCTACAATGAGCAGTTCTTC.

This clone appeared once. The genes are TRBV6-5 and TRBJ2-7, with TRBD1 matching over 7 bases. Trimming cost V 6 bases and J 4 bases; bases outside gene matches: 9. The germline gives CDR1 MNHEY, CDR2 SVGAGI. CDR3 size: 14 residues. Here the CDR3 reads CASSHGTDSYEQYF. CDR3 coding DNA: TGTGCCAGCAGCCATGGGACAGACTCGTACGAGCAGTACTTC.

The chain employs TRBV25-1 and TRBJ1-1, with TRBD1 as a possible D gene (5 bases). Germline lookup yields CDR1 MGHDK and CDR2 SYGVNS. V gave up 7 bases and J gave up 1 base, with 16 bases separating them. The CDR3 consists of 15 residues. CDR3 region: CASKMADRPNTEAFF. Here the CDR3 DNA reads TGTGCCAGCAAGATGGCAGACAGACCGAACACTGAAGCTTTCTTT.